This TCR beta chain derives from a study of T cell clonality in common variable immunodeficiency. Study results and caveats: Compared with controls, CVID subjects had fewer shared TCRbeta clones.

This clone was counted only a few times. Antigen: not known. The CDR3 extends 3 residues past the end of the read, so its final part is completed from the germline J gene. Only in-frame clones appear in the TCRdb table, and some are missing; sequencing was by immunoSEQ multiplex PCR. The specimen has under 50,000 clones, none found just once. CDR3 size: 11 residues. The V and J ends lost 10 bases and 4 bases respectively, with 9 bases between them. The germline V gene has CDR1 WSHSY and CDR2 SAAADI. Sequencing used peripheral blood mononuclear cells. This rearrangement joins TRBV10-2 to TRBJ2-3; D could derive from TRBD1 or TRBD2 (5 bases each). The receptor's source is a person aged 18-69 years in good health. The CDR3 reads CATRGADTQYF. The covered CDR3 bases are TGCGCCACTAGGGGAGCAGATACG.